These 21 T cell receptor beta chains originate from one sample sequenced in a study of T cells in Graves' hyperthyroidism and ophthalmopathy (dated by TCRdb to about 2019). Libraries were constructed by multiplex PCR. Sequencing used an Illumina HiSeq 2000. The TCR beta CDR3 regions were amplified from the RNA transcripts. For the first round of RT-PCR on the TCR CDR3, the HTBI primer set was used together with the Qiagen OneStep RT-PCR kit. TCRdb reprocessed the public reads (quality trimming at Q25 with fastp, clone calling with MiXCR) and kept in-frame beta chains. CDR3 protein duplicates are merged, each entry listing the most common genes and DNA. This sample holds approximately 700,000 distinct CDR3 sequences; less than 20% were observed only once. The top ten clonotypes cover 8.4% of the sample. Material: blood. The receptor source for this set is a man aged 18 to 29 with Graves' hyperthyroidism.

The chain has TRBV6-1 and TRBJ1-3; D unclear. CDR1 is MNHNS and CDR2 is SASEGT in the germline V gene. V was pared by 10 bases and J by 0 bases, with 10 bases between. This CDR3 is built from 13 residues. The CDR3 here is CATRRDSGNTIYF. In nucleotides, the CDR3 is TGTGCCACCCGCAGAGACTCTGGAAACACCATATATTTT.

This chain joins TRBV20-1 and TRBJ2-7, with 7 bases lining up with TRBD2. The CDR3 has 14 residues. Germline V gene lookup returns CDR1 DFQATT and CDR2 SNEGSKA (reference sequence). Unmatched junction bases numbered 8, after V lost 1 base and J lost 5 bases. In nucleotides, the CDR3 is TGCAGTGCTAGAGGGGGGGGGGGGGAGGACGAGCAGTACTTC. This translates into CSARGGGGEDEQYF.

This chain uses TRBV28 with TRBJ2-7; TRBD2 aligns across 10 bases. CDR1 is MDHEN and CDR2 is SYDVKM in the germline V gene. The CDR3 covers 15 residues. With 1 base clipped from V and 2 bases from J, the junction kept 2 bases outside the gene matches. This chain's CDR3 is CASSLYSGRTYEQYF. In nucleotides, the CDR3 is TGTGCCAGCAGTTTATATAGCGGGAGGACCTACGAGCAGTACTTC.

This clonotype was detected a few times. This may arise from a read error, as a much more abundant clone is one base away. For the CDR3, the DNA is TGTGCCAACATAGCAACAGGGGGCCGTAACTATGGCTACACCTTC. Residues: CANIATGGRNYGYTF. The genes are TRBV12-3 or TRBV12-4 and TRBJ1-2; 9 positions match TRBD1. The CDR3 sequence is 15 residues long. V lost 10 bases and J lost 1; bases outside the gene matches: 10.

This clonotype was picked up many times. The CDR3 DNA reads as TGTGCCAGCAGTATGGGGACAGTGAGAGCTTTCTTT. This gives the protein CASSMGTVRAFF. This chain joins TRBV28 and TRBJ1-1, with 7 positions matching TRBD1. Germline-derived CDR1 and CDR2 are MDHEN and SYDVKM. The CDR3 spans 12 residues. The junction had 7 bases not matched to a gene; V was cut back by 5 bases and J by 10 bases.

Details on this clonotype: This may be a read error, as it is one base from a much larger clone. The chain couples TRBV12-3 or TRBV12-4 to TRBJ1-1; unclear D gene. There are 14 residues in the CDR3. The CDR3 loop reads CTSSFKGVNTEAFF. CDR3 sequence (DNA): TGTACCAGCAGTTTCAAGGGAGTGAACACTGAAGCTTTCTTT.

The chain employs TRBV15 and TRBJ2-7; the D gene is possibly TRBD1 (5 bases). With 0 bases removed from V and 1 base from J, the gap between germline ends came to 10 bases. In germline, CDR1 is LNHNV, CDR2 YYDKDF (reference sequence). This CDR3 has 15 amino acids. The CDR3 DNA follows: TGTGCCACCAGCAGAGATTGGGGCGGATCCTACGAGCAGTACTTC. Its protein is CATSRDWGGSYEQYF.

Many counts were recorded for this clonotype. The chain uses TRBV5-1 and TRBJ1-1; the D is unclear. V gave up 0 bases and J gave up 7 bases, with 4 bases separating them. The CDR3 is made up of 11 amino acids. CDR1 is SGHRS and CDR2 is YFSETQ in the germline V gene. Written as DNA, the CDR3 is TGCGCCAGCAGCTTGGAAAGTGAAGCTTTCTTT. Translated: CASSLESEAFF.

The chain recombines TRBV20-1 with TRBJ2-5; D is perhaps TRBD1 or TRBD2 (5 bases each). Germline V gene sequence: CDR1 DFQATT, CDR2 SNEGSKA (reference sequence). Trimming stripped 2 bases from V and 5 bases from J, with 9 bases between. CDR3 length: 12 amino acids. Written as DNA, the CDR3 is TGCAGTGCTAGACGAGGGGCTGAGACCCAGTACTTC. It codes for CSARRGAETQYF.

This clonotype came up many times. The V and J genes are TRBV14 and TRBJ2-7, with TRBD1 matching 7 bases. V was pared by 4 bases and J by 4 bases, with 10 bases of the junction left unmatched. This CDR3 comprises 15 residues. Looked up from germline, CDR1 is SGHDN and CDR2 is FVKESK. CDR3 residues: CASSLSPGQTYEQYF. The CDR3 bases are TGTGCCAGCAGCCTAAGTCCGGGACAGACATACGAGCAGTACTTC.

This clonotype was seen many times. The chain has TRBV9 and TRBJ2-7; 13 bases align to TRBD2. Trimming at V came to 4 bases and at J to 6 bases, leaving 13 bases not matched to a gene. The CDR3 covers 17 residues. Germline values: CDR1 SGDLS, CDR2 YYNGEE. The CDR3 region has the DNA TGTGCCAGCAGCTCTACGTCTGGACTAGCGGGAGTCCCCGAGCAGTACTTC. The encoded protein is CASSSTSGLAGVPEQYF.

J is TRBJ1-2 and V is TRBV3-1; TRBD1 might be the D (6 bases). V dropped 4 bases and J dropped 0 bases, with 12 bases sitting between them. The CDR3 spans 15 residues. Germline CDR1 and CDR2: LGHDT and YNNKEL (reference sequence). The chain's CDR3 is CASSPLDSANYGYTF. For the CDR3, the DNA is TGTGCCAGCAGCCCCCTGGACAGCGCTAACTATGGCTACACCTTC.

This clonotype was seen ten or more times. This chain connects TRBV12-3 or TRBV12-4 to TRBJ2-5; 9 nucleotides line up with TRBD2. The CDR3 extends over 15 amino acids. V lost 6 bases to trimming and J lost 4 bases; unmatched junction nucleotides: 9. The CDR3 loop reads CASRGGLAQRETQYF. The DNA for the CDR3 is TGTGCCAGCAGGGGGGGACTAGCCCAACGAGAGACCCAGTACTTC.

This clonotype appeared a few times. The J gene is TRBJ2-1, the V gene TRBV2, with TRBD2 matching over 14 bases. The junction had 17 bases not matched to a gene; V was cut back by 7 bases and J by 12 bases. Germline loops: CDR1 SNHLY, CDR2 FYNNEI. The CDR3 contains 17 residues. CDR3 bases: TGTGCCAGCATTCCCCCCTCCGGGACTAGCGGGAGTGGGGGGCAGTTCTTC. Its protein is CASIPPSGTSGSGGQFF.

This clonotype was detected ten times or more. This chain's CDR3 is CASSVAGSTDTQYF. Here the CDR3 DNA reads TGTGCCAGCAGCGTAGCGGGGAGCACAGATACGCAGTATTTT. J is TRBJ2-3 and V is TRBV9, with a possible D match to TRBD2 (5 bases). Germline loops: CDR1 SGDLS, CDR2 YYNGEE. Trimming removed 0 bases from V and 0 bases from J, with 5 bases in between. There are 14 residues in the CDR3.

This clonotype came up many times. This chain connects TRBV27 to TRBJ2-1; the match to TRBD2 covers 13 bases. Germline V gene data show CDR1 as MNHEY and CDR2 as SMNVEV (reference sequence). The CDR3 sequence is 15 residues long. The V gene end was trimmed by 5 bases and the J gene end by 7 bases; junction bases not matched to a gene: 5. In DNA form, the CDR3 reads TGTGCCAGCAGTGCCCCGGGACTAGCGGGAAATGAGCAGTTCTTC. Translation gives CASSAPGLAGNEQFF.

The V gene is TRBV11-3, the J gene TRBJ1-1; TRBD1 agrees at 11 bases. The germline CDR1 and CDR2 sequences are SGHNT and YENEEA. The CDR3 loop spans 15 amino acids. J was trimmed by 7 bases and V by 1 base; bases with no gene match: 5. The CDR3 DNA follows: TGTGCCAGCAGCTTAGGGACAGGGGGCTTGAGTGAAGCTTTCTTT. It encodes CASSLGTGGLSEAFF.

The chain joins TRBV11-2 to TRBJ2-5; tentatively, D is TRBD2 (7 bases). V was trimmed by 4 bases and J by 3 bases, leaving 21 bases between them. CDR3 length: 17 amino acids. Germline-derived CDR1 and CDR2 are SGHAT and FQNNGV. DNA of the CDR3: TGTGCCAGCAGCTCTTACCTTAAGCGGGACAATAAAGAGACCCAGTACTTC. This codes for CASSSYLKRDNKETQYF.

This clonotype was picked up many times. CDR3 in DNA: TGCAGTGCTAGAGATGCACAGGGGGTAGAGACCCAGTACTTC. Translated: CSARDAQGVETQYF. The chain joins TRBV20-1 to TRBJ2-5; 8 bases map to TRBD1. The CDR3 is made up of 14 amino acids. V dropped 0 bases and J dropped 4; count of bases not matched to a gene: 4. The germline V gene encodes CDR1 DFQATT and CDR2 SNEGSKA (reference sequence).

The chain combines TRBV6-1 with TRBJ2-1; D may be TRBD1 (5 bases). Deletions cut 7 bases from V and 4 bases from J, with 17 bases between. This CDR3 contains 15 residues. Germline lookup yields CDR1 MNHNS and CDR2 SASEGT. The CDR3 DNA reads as TGTGCCAGCACCCGGGTAGGGGCCATGTACAATGAGCAGTTCTTC. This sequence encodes CASTRVGAMYNEQFF.

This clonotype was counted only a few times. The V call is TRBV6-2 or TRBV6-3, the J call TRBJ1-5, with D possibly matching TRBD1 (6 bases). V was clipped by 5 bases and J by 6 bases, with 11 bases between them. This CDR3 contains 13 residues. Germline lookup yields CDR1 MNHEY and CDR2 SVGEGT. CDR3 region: CASSNRDGQPQHF. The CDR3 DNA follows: TGTGCCAGCAGTAACAGGGATGGTCAGCCCCAGCATTTT.